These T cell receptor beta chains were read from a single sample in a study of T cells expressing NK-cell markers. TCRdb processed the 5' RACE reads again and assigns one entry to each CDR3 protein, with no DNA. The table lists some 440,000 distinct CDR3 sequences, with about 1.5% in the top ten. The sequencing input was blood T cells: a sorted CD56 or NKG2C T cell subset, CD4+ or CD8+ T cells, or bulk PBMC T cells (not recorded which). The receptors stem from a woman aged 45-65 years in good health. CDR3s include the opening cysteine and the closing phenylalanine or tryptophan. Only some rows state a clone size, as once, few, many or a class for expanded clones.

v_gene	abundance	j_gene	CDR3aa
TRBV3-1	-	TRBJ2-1	CASSITSGRTHEQFF
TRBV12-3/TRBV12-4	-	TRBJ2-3	CASSGAAGSGDTQYF
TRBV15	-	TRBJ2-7	CATSIGSSYEQYF
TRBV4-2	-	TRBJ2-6	CASSQDGWGRLSGANVLTF
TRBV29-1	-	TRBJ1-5	CSVAAGVNQPQHF
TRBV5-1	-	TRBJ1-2	CASRDIRGTYGYTF
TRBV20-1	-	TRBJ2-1	CSASRIRGYNEQFF
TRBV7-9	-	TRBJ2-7	CASSLGLAGGRQYF
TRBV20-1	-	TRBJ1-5	CSARGLGATSNQPQHF
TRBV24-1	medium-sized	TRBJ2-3	CATSDSRTSVRGTDTQYF
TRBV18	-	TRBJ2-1	CASSLGPGDPNEQFF
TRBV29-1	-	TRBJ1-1	CSAAQGNTEAFF
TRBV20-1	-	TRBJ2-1	CSAREKNPIGLAGINEQFF
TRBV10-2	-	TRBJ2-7	CASMSPVTYEQYF
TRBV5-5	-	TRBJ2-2	CASSLEGLGANTGELFF
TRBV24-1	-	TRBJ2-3	CATSDLYHGDTQYF
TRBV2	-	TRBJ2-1	CASSDMGVGDEQFF
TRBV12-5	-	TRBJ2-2	CASGFGRPNTGELFF
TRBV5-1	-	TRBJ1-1	CASSLGQATEAFF
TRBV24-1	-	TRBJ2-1	CATSQREYHNEQFF
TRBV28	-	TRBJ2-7	CASSLIVGQGAYEQYF
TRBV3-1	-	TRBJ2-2	CASSHLVRRTNTGELFF
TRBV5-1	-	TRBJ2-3	CASSLQSSAGASTDTQYF
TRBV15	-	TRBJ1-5	CATSRSSGYNQPQHF
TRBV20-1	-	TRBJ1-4	CSARVREKLFF
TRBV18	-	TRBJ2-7	CASSPEPGEVGEQYF
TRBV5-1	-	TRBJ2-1	CASSLERLNNEQFF
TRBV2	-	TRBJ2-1	CAIKRERDGEQFF
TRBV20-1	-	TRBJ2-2	CSARGMTGGHGELFF
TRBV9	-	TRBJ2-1	CASSVATPSFGGSSYNEQFF
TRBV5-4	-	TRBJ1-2	CASSLTRQGAEGYTF
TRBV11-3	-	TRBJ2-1	CASSLVGTSGLEQFF
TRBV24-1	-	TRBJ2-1	CATSERTSGKKYNEQFF
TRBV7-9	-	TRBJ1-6	CASSPDLDGSPLHF
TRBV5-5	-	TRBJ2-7	CASSRLAEYEQYF
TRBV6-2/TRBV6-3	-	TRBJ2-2	CASSSRQASGELFF
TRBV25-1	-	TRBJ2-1	CASSEWAAGGPGEQFF
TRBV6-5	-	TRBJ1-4	CASRKTGATNEKLFF
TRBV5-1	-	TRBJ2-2	CASSLMPEDTGELFF
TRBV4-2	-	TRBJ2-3	CASSQTSGRRGDTQYF
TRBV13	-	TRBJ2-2	CASSPQGAGELFF
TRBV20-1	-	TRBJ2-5	CSAESGSRETQYF
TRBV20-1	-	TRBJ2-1	CSAEPLAGGLRNEQFF
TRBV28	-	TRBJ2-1	CASSRASGSFGNEQFF
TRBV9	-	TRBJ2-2	CASSAVPGLGTGELFF
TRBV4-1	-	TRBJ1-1	CASSRGGHTEAFF
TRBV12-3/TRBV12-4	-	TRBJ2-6	CASSFSLGVSGANVLTF
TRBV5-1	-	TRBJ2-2	CASSLVFLGTGYTGELFF
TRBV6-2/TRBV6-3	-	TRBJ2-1	CASSPRRVLFF
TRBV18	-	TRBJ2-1	CASSLDFDNEQFF
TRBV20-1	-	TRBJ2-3	CSANPFAGPSSTDTQYF
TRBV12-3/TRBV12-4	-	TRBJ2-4	CASSSGFLAKNIQYF
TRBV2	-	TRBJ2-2	CASSNPTANTGELFF